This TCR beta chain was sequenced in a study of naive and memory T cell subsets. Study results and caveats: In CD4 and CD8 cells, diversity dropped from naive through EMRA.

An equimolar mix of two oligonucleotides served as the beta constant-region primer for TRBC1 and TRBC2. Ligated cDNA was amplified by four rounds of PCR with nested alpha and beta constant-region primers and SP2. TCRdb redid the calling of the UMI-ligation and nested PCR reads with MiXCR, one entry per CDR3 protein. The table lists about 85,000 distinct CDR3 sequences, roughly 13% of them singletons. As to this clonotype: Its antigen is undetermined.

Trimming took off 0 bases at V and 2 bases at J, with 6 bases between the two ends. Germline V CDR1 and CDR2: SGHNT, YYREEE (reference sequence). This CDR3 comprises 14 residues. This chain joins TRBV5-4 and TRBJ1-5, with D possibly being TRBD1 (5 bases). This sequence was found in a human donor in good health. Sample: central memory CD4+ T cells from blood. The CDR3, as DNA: TGTGCCAGCAGCTTGGAGGGGCGCAATCAGCCCCAGCATTTT. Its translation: CASSLEGRNQPQHF.